The rows below give T cell receptor beta chains drawn from one sample of a study of technical replicates of blood from several donors. The table came from immunoSEQ multiplex PCR; TCRdb's copy has only in-frame clones and leaves some out. The sample carries 80,000 or so clones, 95% to 98% recorded once. Sequenced input: T cells isolated from PBMCs. The receptors come from a human donor in good health. The CDR3 runs from the conserved cysteine through the conserved F or W. Fields, in order: J gene, clone size, D gene, V gene, CDR3 DNA, CDR3 protein. D genes are given only for firm matches. Clone size is stated in some rows and not others, as once, few, many or a class when expanded.

J gene: TRBJ2-3
clone size: NA
D gene: TRBD2
V gene: TRBV6-6
CDR3 DNA: TGTGCCAGCACTGCGCGGGGGGGCCGTGATACGCAGTATTTT
CDR3 protein: CASTARGGRDTQYF

J gene: TRBJ2-3
clone size: NA
D gene: NA
V gene: TRBV7-9
CDR3 DNA: TGTGCCAGCAGCGTAACACAACGTAGCAGCTCTAGCACAGATACGCAGTATTTT
CDR3 protein: CASSVTQRSSSSTDTQYF

J gene: TRBJ2-5
clone size: NA
D gene: TRBD2
V gene: TRBV19
CDR3 DNA: TGTGCCAGTAGTATAGATAGACTAGCGGTGGAGACCCAGTACTTC
CDR3 protein: CASSIDRLAVETQYF

J gene: TRBJ2-5
clone size: once
D gene: NA
V gene: TRBV7-2
CDR3 DNA: TGTGCCAGCAGCTTGAGGGGGGGCGAGACCCAGTACTTC
CDR3 protein: CASSLRGGETQYF

J gene: TRBJ1-3
clone size: once
D gene: NA
V gene: TRBV6-1
CDR3 DNA: TGTGCCAGCAGCGGGGTAACGGACACCATATATTTT
CDR3 protein: CASSGVTDTIYF

J gene: TRBJ2-3
clone size: NA
D gene: TRBD1
V gene: TRBV19
CDR3 DNA: TGTGCCAGTAGTATAGGTCGCAGGGGGCCGACAGATACGCAGTATTTT
CDR3 protein: CASSIGRRGPTDTQYF

J gene: TRBJ1-1
clone size: NA
D gene: TRBD1
V gene: TRBV5-4
CDR3 DNA: TGTGCCAGCAGCCAGACAGGGGCTGAAGCTTTCTTT
CDR3 protein: CASSQTGAEAFF

J gene: TRBJ2-7
clone size: NA
D gene: TRBD1
V gene: TRBV10-3
CDR3 DNA: TGTGCCATCAATCGGGACAGGGTCTACGACGAGCAGTACTTC
CDR3 protein: CAINRDRVYDEQYF

J gene: TRBJ2-5
clone size: once
D gene: TRBD2
V gene: TRBV7-8
CDR3 DNA: TGTGCCAGCAGCTTTATAGCGGGGGAAAGACTGGGCGGGGAGACCCAGTACTTC
CDR3 protein: CASSFIAGERLGGETQYF

J gene: TRBJ1-2
clone size: NA
D gene: NA
V gene: TRBV18
CDR3 DNA: TGTGCCAGCTCACCACCGTCAGGGGATGGCTACACCTTC
CDR3 protein: CASSPPSGDGYTF

J gene: TRBJ1-3
clone size: NA
D gene: TRBD1
V gene: TRBV7-9
CDR3 DNA: TGTGCCAGCAGCTCAAGACAGGGCCACTCCTCTGGAAACACCATATATTTT
CDR3 protein: CASSSRQGHSSGNTIYF

J gene: TRBJ2-7
clone size: once
D gene: NA
V gene: TRBV5-1
CDR3 DNA: TGCGCCAGCAGCGTAACCGGGGACTACGAGCAGTACTTC
CDR3 protein: CASSVTGDYEQYF

J gene: TRBJ2-1
clone size: NA
D gene: TRBD2
V gene: TRBV11-2
CDR3 DNA: TGTGCCAGCAGCCCCCAGGCGGGGGATTACTACAATGAGCAGTTCTTC
CDR3 protein: CASSPQAGDYYNEQFF

J gene: TRBJ2-7
clone size: NA
D gene: NA
V gene: TRBV6-1
CDR3 DNA: TGTGCCAGCAGTGACATCCAGGGGTACGAGCAGTACTTC
CDR3 protein: CASSDIQGYEQYF

J gene: TRBJ1-1
clone size: NA
D gene: TRBD1
V gene: TRBV9
CDR3 DNA: TGTGCCAGCAGCGGACAGGGTGAGACTGAAGCTTTCTTT
CDR3 protein: CASSGQGETEAFF

J gene: TRBJ2-3
clone size: once
D gene: NA
V gene: TRBV5-1
CDR3 DNA: TGCGCCAGCAGCTTTACAGGCCTATTAACAGATACGCAGTATTTT
CDR3 protein: CASSFTGLLTDTQYF

J gene: TRBJ2-5
clone size: NA
D gene: TRBD2
V gene: TRBV10-3
CDR3 DNA: TGTGCCATCAGTGAGTCATGGCGGGGGGACCAAGAGACTCAGTACTTC
CDR3 protein: CAISESWRGDQETQYF

J gene: TRBJ2-2
clone size: NA
D gene: NA
V gene: TRBV6-1
CDR3 DNA: TGTGCCAGCAGTGAAGCTGTCCGTGCCGGGGAGCTGTTTTTT
CDR3 protein: CASSEAVRAGELFF

J gene: TRBJ2-3
clone size: NA
D gene: NA
V gene: TRBV7-8
CDR3 DNA: TGTGCCAGCAGTTATGGAGGCAATACGCAGTATTTT
CDR3 protein: CASSYGGNTQYF

J gene: TRBJ1-2
clone size: NA
D gene: NA
V gene: TRBV4-1
CDR3 DNA: TGCGCCAGCAGCCCTTGGGGGGACGACTCGAACTATGGCTACACCTTC
CDR3 protein: CASSPWGDDSNYGYTF

J gene: TRBJ2-3
clone size: NA
D gene: TRBD2
V gene: TRBV6-1
CDR3 DNA: TGTGCCAGCAGTGAAGCGCGGGGGGGGTTTGCAGGCACAGATACGCAGTATTTT
CDR3 protein: CASSEARGGFAGTDTQYF

J gene: TRBJ1-1
clone size: NA
D gene: NA
V gene: TRBV9
CDR3 DNA: TGTGCCAGCAGCGTAGATATCTTAAACACTGAAGCTTTCTTT
CDR3 protein: CASSVDILNTEAFF

J gene: TRBJ1-6
clone size: NA
D gene: NA
V gene: TRBV12-5
CDR3 DNA: TGTGCTAGTGGTTTGGAAGGGGCGAATTCACCCCTCCACTTT
CDR3 protein: CASGLEGANSPLHF

J gene: TRBJ2-3
clone size: NA
D gene: NA
V gene: TRBV7-9
CDR3 DNA: TGTGCCAGCAGCTTCGACAGAACCCTAACAGATACGCAGTATTTT
CDR3 protein: CASSFDRTLTDTQYF

J gene: TRBJ1-5
clone size: NA
D gene: NA
V gene: TRBV7-8
CDR3 DNA: TGTGCCAGCAGCCCACAGGGCCCAGCTCGCAATCAGCCCCAGCATTTT
CDR3 protein: CASSPQGPARNQPQHF

J gene: TRBJ2-7
clone size: NA
D gene: NA
V gene: TRBV27
CDR3 DNA: TGTGCCAGCAGTTCCCCACTAAACTACGAGCAGTACTTC
CDR3 protein: CASSSPLNYEQYF

J gene: TRBJ2-7
clone size: NA
D gene: TRBD1
V gene: TRBV7-6
CDR3 DNA: TGTGCCAGCAGCCTTGGACAGGGAGCCTACGAGCAGTACTTC
CDR3 protein: CASSLGQGAYEQYF

J gene: TRBJ2-3
clone size: NA
D gene: NA
V gene: TRBV6-5
CDR3 DNA: TGTGCCAGCAGACGACAGTTCGACAGCACAGATACGCAGTATTTT
CDR3 protein: CASRRQFDSTDTQYF

J gene: TRBJ1-5
clone size: NA
D gene: TRBD1
V gene: TRBV2
CDR3 DNA: TGTGCCAGCAGCGATGACAGGGGCAATCAGCCCCAGCATTTT
CDR3 protein: CASSDDRGNQPQHF

J gene: TRBJ1-1
clone size: NA
D gene: NA
V gene: TRBV27
CDR3 DNA: TGTGCCAGCAGGGGACACCTGAACACTGAAGCTTTCTTT
CDR3 protein: CASRGHLNTEAFF

J gene: TRBJ2-3
clone size: NA
D gene: NA
V gene: TRBV4-1
CDR3 DNA: TGCGCCAGCAGCCAAGTTTCCAGGGCTAGCACAGATACGCAGTATTTT
CDR3 protein: CASSQVSRASTDTQYF

J gene: TRBJ1-2
clone size: NA
D gene: NA
V gene: TRBV19
CDR3 DNA: TGTGCCAGTAGTGCGGGTGACGTATGGTATGGCTACACCTTC
CDR3 protein: CASSAGDVWYGYTF

J gene: TRBJ1-1
clone size: NA
D gene: NA
V gene: TRBV7-6
CDR3 DNA: TGTGCCAGCAGCTTAGCCGCGGGGAACACTGAAGCTTTCTTT
CDR3 protein: CASSLAAGNTEAFF

J gene: TRBJ1-2
clone size: once
D gene: TRBD1
V gene: TRBV27
CDR3 DNA: TGTGCCAGCAGTTGTCCAGGGGGCGATGGCTACACCTTC
CDR3 protein: CASSCPGGDGYTF

J gene: TRBJ2-2
clone size: few
D gene: TRBD1
V gene: TRBV4-1
CDR3 DNA: TGCGCCAGCAGCCGCCCGGGACAGGGCACCGGGGAGCTGTTTTTT
CDR3 protein: CASSRPGQGTGELFF

J gene: TRBJ2-7
clone size: NA
D gene: TRBD1
V gene: TRBV5-1
CDR3 DNA: TGCGCCAGCAGCTTAGGGGACAGGGCCTACGAGCAGTACTTC
CDR3 protein: CASSLGDRAYEQYF

J gene: TRBJ2-5
clone size: NA
D gene: NA
V gene: TRBV6-5
CDR3 DNA: TGTGCCAGCAGCCGTTATGCGGAGCGGCAAGAGACCCAGTACTTC
CDR3 protein: CASSRYAERQETQYF

J gene: TRBJ2-7
clone size: NA
D gene: TRBD1
V gene: TRBV30
CDR3 DNA: TGTGCCTGTGGGGGACAGTTGAGCTACGAGCAGTACTTC
CDR3 protein: CACGGQLSYEQYF

J gene: TRBJ1-1
clone size: NA
D gene: NA
V gene: TRBV27
CDR3 DNA: TGTGCCAGCAGTTTTAGTCTGGGCGGGACTGAAGCTTTCTTT
CDR3 protein: CASSFSLGGTEAFF

J gene: TRBJ1-1
clone size: NA
D gene: TRBD1
V gene: TRBV6-5
CDR3 DNA: TGTGCCAGCACCCGGACAGGGGGCTGGGGCACTGAAGCTTTCTTT
CDR3 protein: CASTRTGGWGTEAFF

J gene: TRBJ1-6
clone size: NA
D gene: TRBD1
V gene: TRBV12-5
CDR3 DNA: TGTGCTAGTGGTTCGTCCCCCGGGACAGGGGGCAGTTCACCCCTCCACTTT
CDR3 protein: CASGSSPGTGGSSPLHF

J gene: TRBJ2-2
clone size: NA
D gene: NA
V gene: TRBV18
CDR3 DNA: TGTGCCAGCTCACCCCCTGACGGCGGGTACACCGGGGAGCTGTTTTTT
CDR3 protein: CASSPPDGGYTGELFF